This TCR beta chain was captured by sequencing in a study of shared clonotypes between healthy human individuals. The CDR3 sequence is 16 residues long. The trim removed 3 bases at V and 1 base at J, leaving 4 bases unmatched. Germline CDR1 is KGHSH and CDR2 is LQKENI. Genomic DNA (from each subset) was split evenly across several immunoSEQ plates. Researchers sequenced unsorted PBMC DNA using ten immunoSEQ deep assay plates. Study processing details: Filtering differed for immunoSEQ, which gave only junction sequences without quality scores. Profiled with immunoSEQ multiplex PCR; TCRdb holds only in-frame clones, not every one. V and J calls and clone size are as listed in that table; D and trimming were resolved from the DNA. This table holds about 490,000 clones, about three quarters found once. This clone was detected once. The target antigen is unknown. Broader study findings: Exclusively blood specimens were collected; tissue repertoires likely differ.

This clonotype was obtained from a woman aged 40 to 50 in good health. Some clones in this sample may be carry-over from other donors' samples. The rearrangement joins TRBV18 to TRBJ2-2, with 8 positions matching TRBD2. The sample was PBMCs. In DNA, the CDR3 is TGTGCCAGCTCACCCTCTAGCGGGTGGAACACCGGGGAGCTGTTTTTT. The encoded protein is CASSPSSGWNTGELFF.